The next 22 T cell receptor beta chains were all read from a single sample in a study of human T cells and chemical hapten exposure. Time point given: patch test 3, about 24 weeks after DPC sensitization. Treatment meaning: therapeutic diphenylcyclopropenone sensitization with weekly scalp DPC. TCRdb reprocessed the RACE reads with MiXCR, giving one entry per CDR3 protein. The sample has approximately 88,000 distinct CDR3 sequences, roughly 13% seen once. Source: whole blood, taken in connection with sensitization to the hapten diphenylcyclopropenone (DPC). Receptors originate from a woman in her 50s with alopecia areata. Some clones in this sample may be carry-over from other donors' samples.

In this sample, this clonotype turned up many times. The V and J genes are TRBV6-6 and TRBJ2-5, with 9 bases that match TRBD2. The CDR3 is 16 amino acids. Trimming took 2 bases from V and 1 from J; bases not matched to a gene: 5. Germline lookup yields CDR1 MNHNY and CDR2 SVGAGI (reference sequence). The CDR3 loop is CASSYALTSGQETQYF. For the CDR3, the DNA is TGTGCCAGCAGTTACGCCTTGACTAGCGGCCAAGAGACCCAGTACTTC.

This clonotype showed up just a few times. This sequence joins TRBV11-2 and TRBJ2-3, with D unresolved. The V and J ends lost 2 bases and 5 bases respectively, with 5 bases between them. Germline CDR1 is SGHAT and CDR2 is FQNNGV. This CDR3 spans 12 amino acids. CDR3: CASSLFVDTQYF. In DNA form, the CDR3 reads TGTGCCAGCAGCTTATTCGTAGATACGCAGTATTTT.

The chain has TRBV7-2 and TRBJ1-1; D uncertain. Germline CDR1 SGHTA, CDR2 FQGNSA. This CDR3 is built from 13 residues. V was pared by 4 bases and J by 7 bases, with 13 bases between. CDR3 sequence: CASSSPTWGEAFF. DNA of the CDR3: TGTGCCAGCAGCTCCCCCACTTGGGGTGAAGCTTTCTTT.

The chain combines TRBV6-4 with TRBJ2-2; unclear D gene. Germline CDR1 reads MRHNA; CDR2 reads SNTAGT. Trimming shortened V by 2 bases and J by 2 bases, and 12 bases separated the two germline ends. The CDR3 totals 16 residues. CDR3 sequence: CASSDGQSTNTGELFF. The CDR3 DNA reads TGTGCCAGCAGTGACGGTCAGTCGACTAACACCGGGGAGCTGTTTTTT.

This clonotype was seen many times. The rearrangement links TRBV14 to TRBJ2-1; D is ambiguous. V lost 2 bases to trimming and J lost 9 bases, with 8 bases between them. CDR3 size: 12 residues. CDR1 is SGHDN, CDR2 FVKESK, per germline. The CDR3 is CASSQRSGEQFF. Here the CDR3 DNA reads TGTGCCAGCAGCCAAAGGTCCGGTGAGCAGTTCTTC.

This clonotype was counted ten times or more. The rearrangement uses TRBV12-3 or TRBV12-4 and TRBJ1-1; 9 bases agree with TRBD1. The J segment lost 4 bases and the V segment lost 5 bases, leaving 8 bases of the junction unmatched. CDR3 size: 15 residues. The CDR3 sequence: CASSPGTGTFTEAFF. CDR3 nucleotides: TGTGCCAGCAGTCCGGGGACAGGGACCTTCACTGAAGCTTTCTTT.

V is TRBV12-5 and J is TRBJ2-5, with 7 bases lining up with TRBD1. The length of the CDR3 is 14 residues. The J segment lost 1 base and the V segment lost 7 bases, leaving 6 bases of the junction unmatched. CDR1 is LGHNT, CDR2 FRNRAP, per germline. The CDR3 reads CASVPNRGQETQYF. The CDR3 nucleotides are TGTGCTAGTGTCCCCAACAGGGGCCAAGAGACCCAGTACTTC.

This clonotype was observed many times. The chain recombines TRBV18 with TRBJ2-7; D ambiguous. This CDR3 is 17 amino acids long. CDR1 and CDR2 from the germline V gene are KGHSH and LQKENI. Trimming removed 1 base at V and 0 bases at J, with 16 bases between. CDR3 DNA sequence: TGTGCCAGCTCACCACTTTCCACGGGTTCGAGCTCCTACGAGCAGTACTTC. This sequence encodes CASSPLSTGSSSYEQYF.

In this sample, this clonotype turned up a few times. This rearrangement joins TRBV20-1 to TRBJ1-1; D might be TRBD1 (6 bases). Germline CDR1 and CDR2: DFQATT and SNEGSKA (reference sequence). This CDR3 has 14 amino acids. V lost 2 bases to trimming and J lost 1 base, with 11 bases between them. The CDR3 nucleotides read TGCAGTGCTAGACAGGGGAAGGCGAACACTGAAGCTTTCTTT. It codes for CSARQGKANTEAFF.

This clonotype was recorded at least ten times. V gene TRBV20-1 combines with J gene TRBJ2-3; 8 nucleotides agree with TRBD1. The CDR3 contains 15 residues. Germline CDR1 reads DFQATT; CDR2 reads SNEGSKA (reference sequence). The V and J ends lost 2 bases and 5 bases, in that order; junction bases with no gene match: 9. The CDR3 DNA reads TGCAGTGCTAGAACAGGGGGATATTGGGGAGATACGCAGTATTTT. Translated: CSARTGGYWGDTQYF.

This clonotype has at least ten counts. The V and J genes are TRBV5-1 and TRBJ2-5; 7 nucleotides align to TRBD2. CDR3 length equals 14 residues. Trimming took 4 bases from V and 1 from J; bases not matched to a gene: 4. Germline CDR1 reads SGHRS; CDR2 reads YFSETQ. In DNA form, the CDR3 reads TGCGCCAGCAGCGCCAGCGGGACCCAAGAGACCCAGTACTTC. Its translation is CASSASGTQETQYF.

This clonotype has a handful of counts. The V call is TRBV7-8, the J call TRBJ2-2; possible D gene TRBD2, 6 bases. Trimming took 7 bases from V and 7 from J, leaving 16 bases between them. Germline loops: CDR1 SGHVS, CDR2 FQNEAQ. There are 14 residues in the CDR3. CDR3 bases: TGTGCCAGCATATCCGGGAGAGGCGGCGGGGAGCTGTTTTTT. The encoded protein is CASISGRGGGELFF.

The chain joins TRBV20-1 to TRBJ1-5; no clear D. V lost 5 bases to trimming and J lost 1 base, with 12 bases between them. From germline, CDR1 is DFQATT and CDR2 SNEGSKA (reference sequence). This CDR3 spans 14 amino acids. CDR3: CSADDGGSNQPQHF. Here the CDR3 DNA reads TGCAGTGCTGATGACGGAGGGAGCAATCAGCCCCAGCATTTT.

This chain links TRBV29-1 with TRBJ2-5; 13 nucleotides align to TRBD2. Germline CDR1 SQVTM, CDR2 ANQGSEA. This CDR3 contains 14 residues. J lost 4 bases, V lost 5 bases, and 4 bases had no gene match. CDR3 coding DNA: TGCAGCGTTCGACTAGCGGGAGGAGGAGAGACCCAGTACTTC. Amino acid sequence: CSVRLAGGGETQYF.

This clonotype was counted only a few times. The gene calls are TRBV9 and TRBJ2-4, with D tentatively TRBD2 (5 bases). CDR3 length: 14 residues. V lost 4 bases to trimming and J lost 0 bases, with 8 bases between them. Germline V lookup: CDR1 SGDLS, CDR2 YYNGEE. CDR3 sequence (DNA): TGTGCCAGCAGCAACGGACTAGCCAAAAACATTCAGTACTTC. Amino acid sequence: CASSNGLAKNIQYF.

This clonotype was recorded a few times. The V call is TRBV29-1, the J call TRBJ1-1, with TRBD1 identical over 9 bases. In germline, CDR1 is SQVTM, CDR2 ANQGSEA. The CDR3 extends over 13 amino acids. CDR3: CSSNRGPNTEAFF. CDR3 bases: TGCAGTAGTAACAGGGGGCCGAACACTGAAGCTTTCTTT.

The chain combines TRBV9 with TRBJ2-2, with D possibly being TRBD2 (6 bases). Trimming stripped 2 bases from V and 6 bases from J, with 17 bases between. The CDR3 runs 16 residues. Per the germline V gene, CDR1 is SGDLS and CDR2 is YYNGEE. The CDR3 DNA reads TGTGCCAGCAGCGTCGACTTTTCCGGGAGTTCCGGGGAGCTGTTTTTT. Residues: CASSVDFSGSSGELFF.

This clonotype occurred many times. This chain links TRBV18 with TRBJ1-3; unclear D gene. CDR1 and CDR2 from the germline V gene are KGHSH and LQKENI. The CDR3 is 14 amino acids. V dropped 0 bases and J dropped 8 bases, with 11 bases sitting between them. CDR3 loop: CASSPPSAPDTIYF. The CDR3 DNA follows: TGTGCCAGCTCACCACCGAGCGCCCCGGACACCATATATTTT.

Points on this clonotype: This could be a read error, since a much larger clone is one nucleotide away. The J gene is TRBJ1-1, the V gene TRBV12-2; the DNA was not compared with TRBD1, the D call given in the table. TRBV12-2 counts as a pseudogene. The CDR3 is made up of 15 amino acids. DNA of the CDR3: TGTGCAAGTCGCTTACAGGGTCTTGCTGACACTGAAGCTTTCTTT. Amino acid sequence: CASRLQGLADTEAFF.

This clonotype showed up many times. The V and J genes are TRBV18 and TRBJ1-1; D is possibly TRBD1 (5 bases). Germline V lookup: CDR1 KGHSH, CDR2 LQKENI. CDR3 size: 13 residues. Deletions cut 6 bases from V and 4 bases from J, with 12 bases between. CDR3 DNA: TGTGCCAGCTCGACAGACCAGGGCACTGAAGCTTTCTTT. Translated: CASSTDQGTEAFF. Combining the CDR3 with reference TRBV18 and TRBJ1-1 gives the whole variable domain NAGVMQNPRHLVRRRGQEARLRCSPMKGHSHVYWYRQLPEEGLKFMVYLQKENIIDESGMPKERFSAEFPKEGPSILRIQQVVRGDSAAYFCASSTDQGTEAFFGQGTRLTVV.

This clonotype was counted at least ten times. This chain uses TRBV29-1 with TRBJ1-1; 9 positions agree with TRBD1. Looked up from germline, CDR1 is SQVTM and CDR2 is ANQGSEA. J lost 3 bases, V lost 5 bases, and 1 base had no gene match. This CDR3 has 12 residues. The DNA of the CDR3 is TGCAGCGTTACAGGGGGCTACACTGAAGCTTTCTTT. Its translation is CSVTGGYTEAFF.

This clonotype showed up many times. The rearrangement links TRBV29-1 to TRBJ2-2; D may be TRBD1 (6 bases). CDR1 SQVTM and CDR2 ANQGSEA come from the germline V gene. The V end was cut by 7 bases, the J end by 2 bases, with 17 bases between. The CDR3 loop spans 15 amino acids. The CDR3 bases are TGCAGCGCCAAGATCGGGACACTTAACACCGGGGAGCTGTTTTTT. It translates to CSAKIGTLNTGELFF.